The 9 T cell receptor beta chains given below trace back to one sample, sequenced in a study of shared clonotypes between healthy human individuals (dated by TCRdb to about 2020). Library prep was done by the immunoSEQ multiplex PCR assay. The table comes from immuneACCESS by way of TCRdb, which keeps in-frame sequences with V and J called. Part of the clones is missing from these tables; in studies checked, under half for an unresolved V gene and the rest for unknown reasons. This sample lists approximately 2.5 million clones; roughly 92% were detected once. More than 0.12% of the sample is taken by the ten largest. Sequenced input: naive CD4+ T cells sorted from blood. The cell subset or site tag for this specimen amounts to: CD45RA+ positively selected. The receptor source for this set is a man younger than 35 in good health.

J is TRBJ1-5 and V is TRBV2, with D possibly TRBD1 on 6 matching bases. V was trimmed by 10 bases and J by 5 bases, leaving 21 bases between them. The germline CDR1 and CDR2 sequences are SNHLY and FYNNEI. CDR3 size: 15 residues. The CDR3 is CATKRLTGSHQPQHF. The DNA for the CDR3 is TGTGCCACCAAACGCTTAACAGGGAGCCATCAGCCCCAGCATTTT.

This CDR3 is CASSLDRGPQHF. In DNA, the CDR3 is TGTGCCAGCAGCTTAGACAGGGGGCCCCAGCATTTT. The V call is TRBV7-9, the J call TRBJ1-5; 7 positions agree with TRBD1. J lost 9 bases, V lost 1 base, and 0 bases had no gene match. The CDR3 loop spans 12 amino acids. Germline-derived CDR1 and CDR2 are SEHNR and FQNEAQ (reference sequence).

Concerning this clone: The identical CDR3 is also encoded by other nucleotide sequences in the sample. The chain employs TRBV18 and TRBJ2-7; D is unclear. The CDR3 spans 11 residues. CDR1 and CDR2 from the germline V gene are KGHSH and LQKENI. V shed 5 bases and J shed 1 base, with 3 bases lying between them. CDR3 sequence (DNA): TGTGCCAGCTCATCGTCCTACGAGCAGTACTTC. Residues: CASSSSYEQYF.

This clone was counted once. The chain is built from TRBV5-1 and TRBJ2-3; TRBD2 matches 7 bases. The V and J ends lost 0 bases and 3 bases, in that order; junction bases with no gene match: 4. The CDR3 spans 15 residues. CDR1 is SGHRS, CDR2 YFSETQ, per germline. CDR3 DNA sequence: TGCGCCAGCAGCTTGGGCGGGAGTATTACAGATACGCAGTATTTT. As protein: CASSLGGSITDTQYF. Drawing the rest from reference TRBV5-1 and TRBJ2-3, the complete variable domain is KAGVTQTPRYLIKTRGQQVTLSCSPISGHRSVSWYQQTPGQGLQFLFEYFSETQRNKGNFPGRFSGRQFSNSRSEMNVSTLELGDSALYLCASSLGGSITDTQYFGPGTRLTVL.

Regarding this clone: Within the sample, other DNA sequences also encode this same CDR3. This sequence joins TRBV18 and TRBJ2-3; D ambiguous. Trimming cost V 2 bases and J 3 bases, with 9 bases left between them. The germline V gene has CDR1 KGHSH and CDR2 LQKENI. The CDR3 consists of 14 residues. The CDR3, as DNA: TGTGCCAGCTCACCAGGGGAAGGGACAGATACGCAGTATTTT. It translates to CASSPGEGTDTQYF.

V usage is TRBV5-4 and J usage is TRBJ2-1; D might be TRBD1 (6 bases). V lost 3 bases and J 2 bases, leaving 12 bases between the germline ends. Looked up from germline, CDR1 is SGHNT and CDR2 is YYREEE (reference sequence). The CDR3 is made up of 15 amino acids. CDR3 sequence: CASSSTGLTYNEQFF. CDR3 nucleotides: TGTGCCAGCAGCTCGACAGGCCTCACCTACAATGAGCAGTTCTTC. The entire variable domain, with the rest obtained from reference TRBV5-4 and TRBJ2-1, is as follows: ETGVTQSPTHLIKTRGQQVTLRCSSQSGHNTVSWYQQALGQGPQFIFQYYREEENGRGNFPPRFSGLQFPNYSSELNVNALELDDSALYLCASSSTGLTYNEQFFGPGTRLTVL.

The genes are TRBV6-5 and TRBJ2-7; no clear D. Germline CDR1 and CDR2: MNHEY and SVGAGI. V was clipped by 0 bases and J by 0 bases, with 9 bases between them. The CDR3 sequence is 15 residues long. The CDR3 here is CASSYSLRSSYEQYF. In nucleotides, the CDR3 is TGTGCCAGCAGTTACTCTTTAAGGAGCTCCTACGAGCAGTACTTC.

J is TRBJ1-5 and V is TRBV28, with 7 bases identical to TRBD1. Germline V lookup: CDR1 MDHEN, CDR2 SYDVKM. This CDR3 has 19 amino acids. V shed 4 bases and J 1 base; nucleotides not matched to a gene: 16. CDR3 DNA: TGTGCCAGCAGTTCGCTCAGGGGGGGAATCATGGGGAGCAATCAGCCCCAGCATTTT. It yields the protein CASSSLRGGIMGSNQPQHF. Looking up the rest from reference TRBV28 and TRBJ1-5 gives the full variable domain: DVKVTQSSRYLVKRTGEKVFLECVQDMDHENMFWYRQDPGLGLRLIYFSYDVKMKEKGDIPEGYSVSREKKERFSLILESASTNQTSMYLCASSSLRGGIMGSNQPQHFGDGTRLSIL.

This chain connects TRBV5-1 to TRBJ2-7, with 8 bases lining up with TRBD1. V trimming: 0 bases; J trimming: 2 bases; junction bases outside the gene matches: 4. CDR1 SGHRS and CDR2 YFSETQ come from the germline V gene. The CDR3 has 15 residues. This CDR3 is CASSLEETGAYEQYF. CDR3 nucleotides: TGCGCCAGCAGCTTGGAGGAGACAGGGGCCTACGAGCAGTACTTC. Full variable domain (remainder filled in from reference TRBV5-1 and TRBJ2-7): KAGVTQTPRYLIKTRGQQVTLSCSPISGHRSVSWYQQTPGQGLQFLFEYFSETQRNKGNFPGRFSGRQFSNSRSEMNVSTLELGDSALYLCASSLEETGAYEQYFGPGTRLTVT.